This T cell receptor (beta chain) comes out of a study of beta chain features in type 1 diabetes. Study results and limitations: Over-representation of high TCR-expressing cells was a possible consequence of cDNA sequencing. For Type 1 diabetes patients, all four CD4+ subsets carried TCRB CDR3s that were moderately but significantly shorter.

To note about this clone: Its antigen remains unknown.

cDNA synthesis used the whole RNA isolate, giving expressed TCRB sequences. Method: immunoSEQ multiplex PCR; TCRdb's copy keeps in-frame clones and lacks some. Among around 160,000 clones listed, over 55% were seen once. The length of the CDR3 is 15 residues. Trimming took 1 base from V and 14 from J; bases not matched to a gene: 10. CDR1 and CDR2 from the germline V gene are SGHDN and FVKESK. A CD45RO/CCR7/CD25/CD127/CD95/CD27 panel sorted naive, central memory, regulatory and stem cell-like memory CD4+ cells. This sequence joins TRBV14 and TRBJ1-6, with 8 bases lining up with TRBD1. The clonotype was recovered from a man aged 25-45 years with type 1 diabetes. Sequenced sample: naive CD4+ T cells from blood. The CDR3 bases are TGTGCCAGCAGCCAAGTGGGGCAGGGGGCTTGGGCCCTCCACTTT. This codes for CASSQVGQGAWALHF.